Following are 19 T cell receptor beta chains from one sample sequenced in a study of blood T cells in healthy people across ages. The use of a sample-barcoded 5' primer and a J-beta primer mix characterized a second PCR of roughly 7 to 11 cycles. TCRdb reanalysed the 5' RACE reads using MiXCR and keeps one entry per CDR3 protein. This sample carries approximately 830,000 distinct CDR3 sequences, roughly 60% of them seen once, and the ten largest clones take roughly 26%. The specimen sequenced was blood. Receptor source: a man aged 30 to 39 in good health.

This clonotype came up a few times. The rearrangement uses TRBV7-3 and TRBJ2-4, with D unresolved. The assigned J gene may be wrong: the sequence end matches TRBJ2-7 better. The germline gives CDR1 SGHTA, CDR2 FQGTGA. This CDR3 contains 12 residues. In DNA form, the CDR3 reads TGTGCCAGCAGTTTACCTGGGAACGAGCAGTACTTC. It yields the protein CASSLPGNEQYF.

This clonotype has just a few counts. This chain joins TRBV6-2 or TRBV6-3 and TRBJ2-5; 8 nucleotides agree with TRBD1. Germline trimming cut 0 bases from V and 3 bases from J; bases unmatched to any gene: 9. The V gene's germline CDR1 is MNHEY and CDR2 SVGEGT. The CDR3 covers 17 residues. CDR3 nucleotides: TGTGCCAGCAGTTACTCCGTCGCTACAGGGGGTAAAGAGACCCAGTACTTC. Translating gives CASSYSVATGGKETQYF.

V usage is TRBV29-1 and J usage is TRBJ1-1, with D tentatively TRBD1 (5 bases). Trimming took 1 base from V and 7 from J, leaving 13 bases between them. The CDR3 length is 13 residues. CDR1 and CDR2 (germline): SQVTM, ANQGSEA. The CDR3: CSVEGTGRNEAFF. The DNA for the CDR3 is TGCAGCGTTGAAGGTACAGGCCGCAATGAAGCTTTCTTT.

CDR3 nucleotide sequence: TGTGCCAGCTGGGAGGGTCTATCCTACGAGCAGTACTTC. This encodes CASWEGLSYEQYF. The chain links TRBV28 to TRBJ2-7, with TRBD2 identical over 7 bases. V lost 8 bases, J lost 1 base, and 5 bases stayed unmatched. The CDR3 is 13 residues long. Germline loops: CDR1 MDHEN, CDR2 SYDVKM.

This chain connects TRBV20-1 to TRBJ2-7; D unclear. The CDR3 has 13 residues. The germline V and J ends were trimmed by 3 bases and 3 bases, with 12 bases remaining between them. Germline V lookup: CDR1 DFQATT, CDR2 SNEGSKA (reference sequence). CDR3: CSASLAIGYEQYF. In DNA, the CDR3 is TGCAGTGCTAGCCTCGCTATTGGCTACGAGCAGTACTTC.

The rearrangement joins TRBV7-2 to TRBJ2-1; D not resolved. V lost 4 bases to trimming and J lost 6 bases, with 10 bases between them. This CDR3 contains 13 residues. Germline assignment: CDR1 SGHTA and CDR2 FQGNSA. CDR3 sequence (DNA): TGTGCCAGCAGCTCCGCCTGGGGCAATGAGCAGTTCTTC. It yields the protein CASSSAWGNEQFF.

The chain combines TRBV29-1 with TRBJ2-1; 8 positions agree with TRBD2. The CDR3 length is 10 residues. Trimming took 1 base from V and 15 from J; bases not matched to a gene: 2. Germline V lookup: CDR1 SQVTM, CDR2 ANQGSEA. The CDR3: CSVEGTSSFF. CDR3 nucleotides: TGCAGCGTTGAAGGGACTAGCTCGTTCTTC.

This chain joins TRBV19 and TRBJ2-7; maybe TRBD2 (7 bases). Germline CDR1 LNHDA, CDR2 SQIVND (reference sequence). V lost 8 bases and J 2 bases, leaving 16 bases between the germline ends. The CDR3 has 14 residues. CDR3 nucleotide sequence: TGTGCCAGTGGGGGGGCAGGGGCCCCCTACGAGCAGTACTTC. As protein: CASGGAGAPYEQYF. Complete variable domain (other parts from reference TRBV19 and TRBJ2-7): DGGITQSPKYLFRKEGQNVTLSCEQNLNHDAMYWYRQDPGQGLRLIYYSQIVNDFQKGDIAEGYSVSREKKESFPLTVTSAQKNPTAFYLCASGGAGAPYEQYFGPGTRLTVT.

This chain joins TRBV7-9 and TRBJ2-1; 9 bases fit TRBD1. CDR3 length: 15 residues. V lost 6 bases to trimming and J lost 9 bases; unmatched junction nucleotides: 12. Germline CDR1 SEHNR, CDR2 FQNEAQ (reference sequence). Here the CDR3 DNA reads TGTGCCAGCAGTTACGGGCGGGACAGGGACAGTGAGCAGTTCTTC. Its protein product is CASSYGRDRDSEQFF.

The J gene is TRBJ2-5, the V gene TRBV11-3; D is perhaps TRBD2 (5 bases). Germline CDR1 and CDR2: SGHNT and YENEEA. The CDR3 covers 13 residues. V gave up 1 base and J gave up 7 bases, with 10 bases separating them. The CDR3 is CASSLVYGGTQYF. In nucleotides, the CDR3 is TGTGCCAGCAGCTTAGTCTACGGAGGGACCCAGTACTTC. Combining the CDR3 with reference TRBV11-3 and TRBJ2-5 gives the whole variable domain EAGVVQSPRYKIIEKKQPVAFWCNPISGHNTLYWYLQNLGQGPELLIRYENEEAVDDSQLPKDRFSAERLKGVDSTLKIQPAELGDSAVYLCASSLVYGGTQYFGPGTRLLVL.

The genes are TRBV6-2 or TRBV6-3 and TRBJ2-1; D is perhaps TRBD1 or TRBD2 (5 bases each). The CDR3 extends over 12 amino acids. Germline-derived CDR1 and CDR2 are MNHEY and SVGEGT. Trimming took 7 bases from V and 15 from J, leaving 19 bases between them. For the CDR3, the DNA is TGTGCCAGCAATTATGAGGGGCTCAATACGTTCTTC. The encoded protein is CASNYEGLNTFF.

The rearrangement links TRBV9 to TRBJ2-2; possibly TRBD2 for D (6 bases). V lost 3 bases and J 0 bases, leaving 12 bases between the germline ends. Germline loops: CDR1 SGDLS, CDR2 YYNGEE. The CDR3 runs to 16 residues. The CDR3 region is CASSAIGTPNTGELFF. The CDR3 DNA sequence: TGTGCCAGCAGCGCGATCGGGACTCCGAACACCGGGGAGCTGTTTTTT.

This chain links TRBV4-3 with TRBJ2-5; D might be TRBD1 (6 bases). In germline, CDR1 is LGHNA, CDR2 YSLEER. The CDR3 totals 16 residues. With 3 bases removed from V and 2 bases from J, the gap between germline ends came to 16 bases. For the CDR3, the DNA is TGCGCCAGCAGCCAGGAAGCGACAGGCGGACAAGAGACCCAGTACTTC. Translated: CASSQEATGGQETQYF.

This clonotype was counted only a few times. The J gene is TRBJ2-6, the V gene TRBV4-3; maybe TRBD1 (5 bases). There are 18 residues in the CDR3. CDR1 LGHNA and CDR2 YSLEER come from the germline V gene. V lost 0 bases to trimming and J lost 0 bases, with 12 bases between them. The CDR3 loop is CASSQDLLQVSGANVLTF. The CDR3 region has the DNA TGCGCCAGCAGCCAAGATCTGCTACAGGTCTCTGGGGCCAACGTCCTGACTTTC.

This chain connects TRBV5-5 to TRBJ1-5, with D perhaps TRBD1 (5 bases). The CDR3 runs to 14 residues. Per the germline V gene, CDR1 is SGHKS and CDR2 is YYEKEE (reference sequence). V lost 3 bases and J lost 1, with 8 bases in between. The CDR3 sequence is CASSWGDSNQPQHF. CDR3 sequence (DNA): TGTGCCAGCAGCTGGGGGGACAGCAATCAGCCCCAGCATTTT.

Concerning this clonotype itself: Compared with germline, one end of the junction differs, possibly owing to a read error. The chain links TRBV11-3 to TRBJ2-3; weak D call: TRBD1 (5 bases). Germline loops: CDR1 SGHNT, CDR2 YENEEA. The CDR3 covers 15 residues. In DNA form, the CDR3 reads TGTGCCAGCAGCTCGGGCCTAGTAACGACAGAGACGCAGTATTTT. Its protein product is CASSSGLVTTETQYF.

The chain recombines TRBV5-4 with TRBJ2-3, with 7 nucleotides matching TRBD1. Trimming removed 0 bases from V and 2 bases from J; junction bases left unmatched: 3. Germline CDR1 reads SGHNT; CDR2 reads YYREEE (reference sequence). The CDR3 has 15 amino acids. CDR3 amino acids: CASSLGGQYTDTQYF. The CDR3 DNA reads TGTGCCAGCAGCTTGGGGGGACAGTACACAGATACGCAGTATTTT.

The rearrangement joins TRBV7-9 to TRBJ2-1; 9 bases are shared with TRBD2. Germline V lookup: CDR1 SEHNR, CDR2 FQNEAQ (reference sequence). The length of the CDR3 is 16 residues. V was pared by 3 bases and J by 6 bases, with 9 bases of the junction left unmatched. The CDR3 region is CASSFSGGQTFNEQFF. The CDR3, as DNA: TGTGCCAGCAGCTTTAGCGGGGGTCAGACGTTCAATGAGCAGTTCTTC.

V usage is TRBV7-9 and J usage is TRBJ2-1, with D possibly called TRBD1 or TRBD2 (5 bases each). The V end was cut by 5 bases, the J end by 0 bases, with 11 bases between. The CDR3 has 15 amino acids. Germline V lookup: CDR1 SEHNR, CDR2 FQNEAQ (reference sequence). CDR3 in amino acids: CASSPPGPSYNEQFF. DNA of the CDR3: TGTGCCAGCAGCCCCCCGGGGCCCTCCTACAATGAGCAGTTCTTC. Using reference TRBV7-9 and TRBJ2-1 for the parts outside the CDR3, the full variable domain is DTGVSQNPRHKITKRGQNVTFRCDPISEHNRLYWYRQTLGQGPEFLTYFQNEAQLEKSRLLSDRFSAERPKGSFSTLEIQRTEQGDSAMYLCASSPPGPSYNEQFFGPGTRLTVL.